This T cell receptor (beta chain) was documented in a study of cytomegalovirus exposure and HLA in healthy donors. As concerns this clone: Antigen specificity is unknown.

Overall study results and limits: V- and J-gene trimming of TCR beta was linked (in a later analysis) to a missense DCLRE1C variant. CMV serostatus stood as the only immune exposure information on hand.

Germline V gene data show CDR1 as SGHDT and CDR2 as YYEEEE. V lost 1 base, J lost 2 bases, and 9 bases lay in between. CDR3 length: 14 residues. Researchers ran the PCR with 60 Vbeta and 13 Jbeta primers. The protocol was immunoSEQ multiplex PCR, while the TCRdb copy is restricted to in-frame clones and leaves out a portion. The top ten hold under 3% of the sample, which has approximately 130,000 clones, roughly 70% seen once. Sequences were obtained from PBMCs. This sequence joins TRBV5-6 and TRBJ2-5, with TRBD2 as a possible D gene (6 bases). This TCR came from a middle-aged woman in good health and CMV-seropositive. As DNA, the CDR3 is TGTGCCAGCAGCTTGAGGAGGGCTCAAGAGACCCAGTACTTC. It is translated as CASSLRRAQETQYF.